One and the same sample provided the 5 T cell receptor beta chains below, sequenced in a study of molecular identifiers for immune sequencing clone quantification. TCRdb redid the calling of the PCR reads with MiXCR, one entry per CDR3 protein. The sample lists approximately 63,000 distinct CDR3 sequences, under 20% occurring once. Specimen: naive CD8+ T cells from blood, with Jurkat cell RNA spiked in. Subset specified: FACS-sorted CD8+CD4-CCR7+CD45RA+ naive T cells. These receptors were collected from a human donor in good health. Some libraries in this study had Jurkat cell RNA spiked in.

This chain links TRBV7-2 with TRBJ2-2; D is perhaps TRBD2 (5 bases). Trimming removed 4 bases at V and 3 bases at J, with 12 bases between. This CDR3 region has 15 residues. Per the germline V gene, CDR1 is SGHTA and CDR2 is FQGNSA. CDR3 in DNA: TGTGCCAGCAGCTCGCCCTTCGGGGACACCGGGGAGCTGTTTTTT. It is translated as CASSSPFGDTGELFF.

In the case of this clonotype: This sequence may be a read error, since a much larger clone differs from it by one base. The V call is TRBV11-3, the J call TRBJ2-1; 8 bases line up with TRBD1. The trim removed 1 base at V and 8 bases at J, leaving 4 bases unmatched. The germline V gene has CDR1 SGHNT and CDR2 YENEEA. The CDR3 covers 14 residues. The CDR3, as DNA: TGTGCCAGCAGCTTAGCCCCAGGGGGCGATGAGCAGTTCTTC. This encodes CASSLAPGGDEQFF. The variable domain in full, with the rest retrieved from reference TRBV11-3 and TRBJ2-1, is EAGVVQSPRYKIIEKKQPVAFWCNPISGHNTLYWYLQNLGQGPELLIRYENEEAVDDSQLPKDRFSAERLKGVDSTLKIQPAELGDSAVYLCASSLAPGGDEQFFGPGTRLTVL.

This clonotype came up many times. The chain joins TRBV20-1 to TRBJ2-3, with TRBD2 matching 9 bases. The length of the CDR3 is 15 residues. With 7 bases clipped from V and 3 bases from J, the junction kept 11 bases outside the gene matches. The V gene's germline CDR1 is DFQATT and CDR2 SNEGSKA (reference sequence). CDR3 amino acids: CSVASPSGITDTQYF. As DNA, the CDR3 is TGCAGTGTAGCGAGCCCTAGCGGGATAACAGATACGCAGTATTTT.

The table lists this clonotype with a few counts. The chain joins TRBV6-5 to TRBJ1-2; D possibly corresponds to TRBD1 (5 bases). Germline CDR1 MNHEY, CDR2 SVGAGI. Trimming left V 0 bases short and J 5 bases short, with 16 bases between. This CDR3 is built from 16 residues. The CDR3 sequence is CASSYSEGRGNYGYTF. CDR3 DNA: TGTGCCAGCAGTTACTCGGAGGGGAGGGGTAATTATGGCTACACCTTC.

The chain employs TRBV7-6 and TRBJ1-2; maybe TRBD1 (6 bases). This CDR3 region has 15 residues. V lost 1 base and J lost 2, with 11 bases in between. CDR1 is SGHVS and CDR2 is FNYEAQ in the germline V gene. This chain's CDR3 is CASSLEQGRNYGYTF. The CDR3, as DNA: TGTGCCAGCAGCTTAGAGCAGGGGAGGAACTATGGCTACACCTTC.